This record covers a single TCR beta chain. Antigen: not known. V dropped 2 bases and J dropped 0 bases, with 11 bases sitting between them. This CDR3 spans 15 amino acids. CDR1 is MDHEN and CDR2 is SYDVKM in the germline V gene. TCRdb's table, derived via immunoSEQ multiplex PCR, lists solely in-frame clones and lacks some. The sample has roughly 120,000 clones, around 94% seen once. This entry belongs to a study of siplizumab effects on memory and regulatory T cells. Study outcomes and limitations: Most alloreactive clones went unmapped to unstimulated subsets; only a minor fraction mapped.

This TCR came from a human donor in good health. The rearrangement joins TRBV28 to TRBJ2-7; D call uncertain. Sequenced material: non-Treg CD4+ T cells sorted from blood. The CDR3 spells CASSLDLLISYEQYF. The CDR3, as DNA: TGTGCCAGCAGTTTAGACTTGTTGATCTCCTACGAGCAGTACTTC.